The 18 T cell receptor beta chains listed next were all sequenced from one sample in a study of OX40 agonist ivuxolimab in advanced cancers. The assay was immunoSEQ multiplex PCR, and TCRdb's table has in-frame clones only and misses some. The table includes 70,000 to 80,000 clones, over 90% detected once. Sample: CD4+ or CD8+ T cells sorted from blood, taken in a trial of the OX40 agonist ivuxolimab. These receptors were collected from an adult with an advanced solid tumor such as melanoma, head and neck, liver or kidney cancer.

This clone showed up just once. V gene TRBV5-1 combines with J gene TRBJ2-2; D possibly corresponds to TRBD2 (5 bases). The CDR3 is 16 amino acids. Germline CDR1 and CDR2: SGHRS and YFSETQ. Trimming took 8 bases from V and 0 from J, leaving 17 bases between them. The DNA of the CDR3 is TGCGCCAGTTTAGCCCGGAGCGGACCGAACACCGGGGAGCTGTTTTTT. As protein: CASLARSGPNTGELFF.

The rearrangement uses TRBV5-6 and TRBJ2-7; tentatively, D is TRBD1 (6 bases). The CDR3 consists of 12 residues. Looked up from germline, CDR1 is SGHDT and CDR2 is YYEEEE. The ends were cut back, 3 bases at V and 3 bases at J, with 7 bases in the middle. The CDR3 DNA sequence: TGTGCCAGCAGCTCGACAGGCTACGAGCAGTACTTC. It encodes CASSSTGYEQYF.

The chain couples TRBV14 to TRBJ1-1, with 7 bases matching TRBD1. V shed 5 bases, J shed 5 bases, and the junction held 8 bases outside the gene matches. Germline V lookup: CDR1 SGHDN, CDR2 FVKESK. This CDR3 has 14 amino acids. The CDR3 protein is CASSVTGTETEAFF. Written as DNA, the CDR3 is TGTGCCAGCAGCGTAACCGGGACAGAGACTGAAGCTTTCTTT.

This chain connects TRBV7-9 to TRBJ1-6, with D perhaps TRBD1 (5 bases). Deletions cut 5 bases from V and 4 bases from J, with 9 bases between. From germline, CDR1 is SEHNR and CDR2 FQNEAQ (reference sequence). The CDR3 totals 14 residues. Here the CDR3 reads CASSDGTYNSPLHF. In nucleotides, the CDR3 is TGTGCCAGCAGCGATGGGACTTATAATTCACCCCTCCACTTT. The full variable domain, its missing parts supplied by reference TRBV7-9 and TRBJ1-6, is DTGVSQNPRHKITKRGQNVTFRCDPISEHNRLYWYRQTLGQGPEFLTYFQNEAQLEKSRLLSDRFSAERPKGSFSTLEIQRTEQGDSAMYLCASSDGTYNSPLHFGNGTRLTVT.

In the case of this clone: An end of the junction differs from the germline gene, which may be a read error. V gene TRBV7-6 combines with J gene TRBJ2-4; tentatively, D is TRBD2 (6 bases). The CDR3 is made up of 12 amino acids. Germline V lookup: CDR1 SGHVS, CDR2 FNYEAQ. In DNA, the CDR3 is TGTGCCAGCAGGGAAGGTGGGGGGATTCTCTCCTTC. This codes for CASREGGGILSF.

This clone was detected once. This chain connects TRBV4-3 to TRBJ1-4, with 8 bases that match TRBD1. CDR1 is LGHNA, CDR2 YSLEER, per germline. The J segment lost 4 bases and the V segment lost 0 bases, leaving 4 bases of the junction unmatched. The CDR3 length is 16 residues. The CDR3 DNA reads as TGCGCCAGCAGCCAAGATACTGGGACAGGTAATGAAAAACTGTTTTTT. Amino acid sequence: CASSQDTGTGNEKLFF.

This clone is deemed medium-sized (0.01 to 0.1%). In DNA, the CDR3 is TGTGCCAGCAGCCACACAGGGGCAGCTGAAGCTTTCTTT. Residues: CASSHTGAAEAFF. This rearrangement joins TRBV7-2 to TRBJ1-1; TRBD1 matches at 7 bases. The CDR3 runs 13 residues. With 5 bases clipped from V and 6 bases from J, the junction kept 6 bases outside the gene matches. The germline V gene has CDR1 SGHTA and CDR2 FQGNSA.

This sequence joins TRBV27 and TRBJ2-6, with 8 bases lining up with TRBD2. The CDR3 loop spans 16 amino acids. The V gene end was trimmed by 9 bases and the J gene end by 0 bases; junction bases not matched to a gene: 7. Germline V gene lookup returns CDR1 MNHEY and CDR2 SMNVEV (reference sequence). In DNA form, the CDR3 reads TGTGCCAGTACCATTCGGGGGGGCTCTGGGGCCAACGTCCTGACTTTC. Encoded protein: CASTIRGGSGANVLTF. Combining the CDR3 with reference TRBV27 and TRBJ2-6 gives the whole variable domain EAQVTQNPRYLITVTGKKLTVTCSQNMNHEYMSWYRQDPGLGLRQIYYSMNVEVTDKGDVPEGYKVSRKEKRNFPLILESPSPNQTSLYFCASTIRGGSGANVLTFGAGSRLTVL.

V gene TRBV29-1 combines with J gene TRBJ2-1, with 8 bases matching TRBD1. The V and J ends lost 4 bases and 0 bases, in that order; junction bases with no gene match: 2. The germline CDR1 and CDR2 sequences are SQVTM and ANQGSEA. This CDR3 spans 14 amino acids. The CDR3 DNA is TGCAGCGTTGGGACAGGGAGCTCCTACAATGAGCAGTTCTTC. This encodes CSVGTGSSYNEQFF.

This sequence joins TRBV29-1 and TRBJ1-2; weak D call: TRBD1 (6 bases). The germline V gene encodes CDR1 SQVTM and CDR2 ANQGSEA. The V gene lost 6 bases and the J gene lost 2 bases, with 7 bases spanning the gap. The CDR3 length is 11 residues. CDR3 sequence (DNA): TGCAGCGTCGGACAGAACTATGGCTACACCTTC. Translated: CSVGQNYGYTF.

J is TRBJ2-7 and V is TRBV7-9, with 7 bases matching TRBD1. Looked up from germline, CDR1 is SEHNR and CDR2 is FQNEAQ (reference sequence). This CDR3 has 13 amino acids. V lost 7 bases and J lost 3; bases outside the gene matches: 6. The CDR3 sequence: CASTSGQDYEQYF. The CDR3 bases are TGTGCCAGCACCTCTGGACAGGACTACGAGCAGTACTTC.

The J gene is TRBJ1-3, the V gene TRBV9; 9 bases align to TRBD1. Germline CDR1 is SGDLS and CDR2 is YYNGEE. After removal of 2 bases from V and 0 bases from J, the junction contained 6 bases not matched to a gene. The CDR3 runs to 17 residues. CDR3 residues: CASSVWDRVTSGNTIYF. The CDR3 DNA sequence: TGTGCCAGCAGCGTGTGGGACAGGGTAACCTCTGGAAACACCATATATTTT.

The chain employs TRBV11-2 and TRBJ2-7, with D possibly matching TRBD1 (6 bases). The CDR3 loop spans 15 amino acids. Germline values: CDR1 SGHAT, CDR2 FQNNGV. V lost 0 bases, J lost 1 base, and 10 bases lay in between. This CDR3 is CASSLDRTASYEQYF. The CDR3 nucleotides read TGTGCCAGCAGCTTAGATAGGACAGCTTCCTACGAGCAGTACTTC.

This clone was recorded a few times. The CDR3 nucleotides read TGTGCCAGCAGTTCGGGACTAGTCTACAATGAGCAGTTCTTC. Amino acid sequence: CASSSGLVYNEQFF. The chain is built from TRBV28 and TRBJ2-1; 8 positions agree with TRBD2. This CDR3 has 14 amino acids. The germline CDR1 and CDR2 sequences are MDHEN and SYDVKM. The J segment lost 3 bases and the V segment lost 4 bases, leaving 2 bases of the junction unmatched.

This clone was recorded a few times. Distinct nucleotide sequences in the sample also encode this CDR3. J is TRBJ1-1 and V is TRBV19; D is uncertain. CDR1 LNHDA and CDR2 SQIVND come from the germline V gene (reference sequence). The CDR3 consists of 13 residues. The V end lost 2 bases, the J end lost 1 base, and 5 bases lay between the germline ends. The chain's CDR3 is CASSISGNTEAFF. CDR3 in DNA: TGTGCCAGTAGTATATCTGGGAACACTGAAGCTTTCTTT.

V usage is TRBV27 and J usage is TRBJ2-2; no firm D call. V was shortened by 3 bases and J by 4 bases, with 6 bases between the two germline ends. Germline CDR1 and CDR2: MNHEY and SMNVEV (reference sequence). The CDR3 length is 13 residues. CDR3 residues: CASSLGGTGELFF. The DNA for the CDR3 is TGTGCCAGCAGTTTGGGCGGCACCGGGGAGCTGTTTTTT.

Written as DNA, the CDR3 is TGTGCCAGCAGCGTAGACCGGGACAGGGGACCTTCCTACGAGCAGTACTTC. Translated: CASSVDRDRGPSYEQYF. The V call is TRBV2, the J call TRBJ2-7, with 10 bases that match TRBD1. CDR3 length: 17 residues. The junction had 12 bases not matched to a gene; V was cut back by 6 bases and J by 1 base. Germline lookup yields CDR1 SNHLY and CDR2 FYNNEI. The variable domain in full, with the rest retrieved from reference TRBV2 and TRBJ2-7, is EPEVTQTPSHQVTQMGQEVILRCVPISNHLYFYWYRQILGQKVEFLVSFYNNEISEKSEIFDDQFSVERPDGSNFTLKIRSTKLEDSAMYFCASSVDRDRGPSYEQYFGPGTRLTVT.

Turning to this clone: Different DNA sequences within this sample yield the same CDR3. The J gene is TRBJ2-7, the V gene TRBV28, with D unresolved. Germline loops: CDR1 MDHEN, CDR2 SYDVKM. This CDR3 comprises 10 residues. Trimming shortened V by 1 base and J by 5 bases, and 0 bases separated the two germline ends. DNA for the CDR3: TGTGCCAGCAGTTTATACGAGCAGTACTTC. This encodes CASSLYEQYF.